This T cell receptor beta chain was recorded in a study of blood T cell repertoires in COVID-19. Study-level information: Both acute and convalescent COVID-19 samples were obtained from the United States, Italy and Spain. Sources were T cells, B-cell-depleted T cells, or PBMCs; the material itself was cDNA or gDNA.

The authors' processing: Reference gene primers were amplified, and this amplification served to estimate nucleated cell counts. The table came from immunoSEQ multiplex PCR; TCRdb's copy has only in-frame clones and leaves some out. From that table come the V and J calls and clone size; the DNA was used to work out D and trimming. The sample records over 100,000 clones, around 89% being singletons. This sequence originates from a human donor with acute or convalescent COVID-19. The donor label of this sample is uncertain. The sequencing input was peripheral blood.

CDR3 sequence: CASSQDAQGYGYTF. In nucleotides, the CDR3 is TGTGCCAGCAGCCAAGATGCGCAGGGCTATGGCTACACCTTC. The rearrangement uses TRBV3-1 (or the pseudogene TRBV3-2) and TRBJ1-2; a weak D match, TRBD1 (5 bases). The V and J ends lost 0 bases and 4 bases respectively, with 9 bases between them. The germline V gene encodes CDR1 LGHDT and CDR2 YNNKEL (reference sequence). The CDR3 has 14 amino acids.